The present T cell receptor beta chain was sequenced within a study of cytomegalovirus exposure and HLA in healthy donors. Study-level results: Highly shared sequence variants in one cluster were likely a sequencing artifact. Analysis was performed later, and it showed HLA-associated TCR beta chains to be more clonally expanded than equally common others.

The PCR used 60 Vbeta and 13 Jbeta primers. The protocol was immunoSEQ multiplex PCR, while the TCRdb copy is restricted to in-frame clones and leaves out a portion. The data hold 130,000 or so clones, with around 77% observed a single time. Germline V CDR1 and CDR2: KGHSH, LQKENI. This CDR3 is 16 amino acids long. The V gene end was trimmed by 3 bases and the J gene end by 6 bases; junction bases not matched to a gene: 14. Details on this clone: The target antigen is unknown.

The sample taken for sequencing was PBMCs. The V call is TRBV18, the J call TRBJ2-7; 7 nucleotides match TRBD1. The receptor was isolated from a male donor in good health and CMV-seropositive. CDR3 coding DNA: TGTGCCAGCTCACCCAACTTGGGACAGCAGCTCGCCGAGCAGTACTTC. Its translation: CASSPNLGQQLAEQYF.